Below are 29 T cell receptor beta chains sequenced from a single sample in a study of blood T cell repertoires in COVID-19. Profiled with immunoSEQ multiplex PCR; TCRdb holds only in-frame clones, not every one. The profile shows about 75,000 clones, roughly nine tenths of them singletons. Sequencing used peripheral blood. The receptors here all came from a human donor in a cohort sampled during active COVID-19.

The chain uses TRBV11-2 and TRBJ2-7; 7 bases are shared with TRBD2. Germline loops: CDR1 SGHAT, CDR2 FQNNGV. Trimming took 4 bases from V and 0 from J; bases not matched to a gene: 3. The CDR3 contains 14 residues. In nucleotides, the CDR3 is TGTGCCAGCAGCTCCAGGACTAGCTCCTACGAGCAGTACTTC. Its translation: CASSSRTSSYEQYF.

The chain joins TRBV7-9 to TRBJ2-1; TRBD2 agrees at 11 bases. CDR3 length: 16 residues. The ends lost 5 bases at V and 0 bases at J; junction bases unmatched: 3. The V gene's germline CDR1 is SEHNR and CDR2 FQNEAQ (reference sequence). The CDR3 reads CASSGTSGSSYNEQFF. The CDR3 DNA sequence: TGTGCCAGCAGCGGGACTAGCGGAAGCTCCTACAATGAGCAGTTCTTC.

The chain uses TRBV19 and TRBJ2-3; 7 nucleotides agree with TRBD2. The CDR3 length is 17 residues. Trimming removed 6 bases from V and 2 bases from J; junction bases left unmatched: 14. Per the germline V gene, CDR1 is LNHDA and CDR2 is SQIVND (reference sequence). In nucleotides, the CDR3 is TGTGCCAGTAGCACTAGATTTCTTAGCGGGCTCACAGATACGCAGTATTTT. Translating gives CASSTRFLSGLTDTQYF.

J is TRBJ2-7 and V is TRBV4-1, with D perhaps matching TRBD1 (6 bases). Germline lookup yields CDR1 MGHRA and CDR2 YSYEKL. The length of the CDR3 is 16 residues. Trimming took 6 bases from V and 2 from J, leaving 20 bases between them. CDR3 amino acids: CASSDPTGRMTYEQYF. In DNA form, the CDR3 reads TGCGCCAGCAGTGACCCGACAGGTCGCATGACCTACGAGCAGTACTTC.

The V gene is TRBV12-2, the J gene TRBJ2-5; TRBD1, as called in the table, went unchecked against the DNA. TRBV12-2 is a documented pseudogene. This CDR3 has 16 residues. The CDR3 sequence is CASRLGDRDYQETQYF. CDR3 sequence (DNA): TGTGCAAGTCGCTTAGGAGACAGGGACTACCAAGAGACCCAGTACTTC.

The chain joins TRBV9 to TRBJ2-1; 9 nucleotides agree with TRBD2. This CDR3 spans 18 amino acids. With 3 bases clipped from V and 8 bases from J, the junction kept 18 bases outside the gene matches. Germline CDR1 is SGDLS and CDR2 is YYNGEE. This CDR3 is CASSGLLGGSGSIYEQFF. The CDR3 nucleotides are TGTGCCAGCAGCGGATTGCTAGGAGGTAGCGGGAGTATCTATGAGCAGTTCTTC.

The V and J genes are TRBV4-1 and TRBJ1-5, with D tentatively TRBD1 (5 bases). Germline V gives CDR1 MGHRA, CDR2 YSYEKL. The CDR3 has 16 amino acids. Trimming stripped 0 bases from V and 0 bases from J, with 9 bases between. CDR3 region: CASSQEGRVSNQPQHF. The CDR3 DNA sequence: TGCGCCAGCAGCCAAGAAGGCAGGGTTAGCAATCAGCCCCAGCATTTT.

J is TRBJ1-1 and V is TRBV19; 7 bases are a match to TRBD1. Germline V CDR1 and CDR2: LNHDA, SQIVND (reference sequence). There are 14 residues in the CDR3. The V segment lost 2 bases and the J segment 2 bases; nucleotides outside the gene matches: 2. CDR3 coding DNA: TGTGCCAGTAGTATACGGACAGGTAACACTGAAGCTTTCTTT. Translating it yields CASSIRTGNTEAFF.

The chain links TRBV30 to TRBJ2-7; TRBD1 agrees at 8 bases. In germline, CDR1 is GTSNPN, CDR2 SVGIG (reference sequence). With V trimmed by 4 bases and J by 7 bases, 12 bases remained unmatched. The CDR3 is 14 residues long. CDR3 in DNA: TGTGCCTGGACGATCGCAGGGGGCTGGCGAGAGCAGTACTTC. It codes for CAWTIAGGWREQYF.

This chain uses TRBV2 with TRBJ2-7; TRBD1 aligns across 8 bases. This CDR3 has 14 amino acids. Germline V gene lookup returns CDR1 SNHLY and CDR2 FYNNEI. After removal of 6 bases from V and 4 bases from J, the junction contained 8 bases not matched to a gene. CDR3 loop: CASRWTGIIYEQYF. CDR3 nucleotides: TGTGCCAGCAGGTGGACAGGGATTATTTACGAGCAGTACTTC.

The V and J genes are TRBV11-3 and TRBJ2-1; perhaps TRBD1 as D (5 bases). With 1 base removed from V and 6 bases from J, the gap between germline ends came to 16 bases. Germline values: CDR1 SGHNT, CDR2 YENEEA. This CDR3 region has 16 residues. In DNA, the CDR3 is TGTGCCAGCAGCTTAGGGGGCAGGGCTGGAACCAATGAGCAGTTCTTC. This translates into CASSLGGRAGTNEQFF.

This clone appeared once. The chain carries TRBV7-9 and TRBJ2-2; D gene unclear. CDR3 length: 14 amino acids. CDR1 and CDR2 (germline): SEHNR, FQNEAQ (reference sequence). V lost 7 bases and J 1 base, leaving 10 bases between the germline ends. This CDR3 reads CASTLTGNTGELFF. The CDR3 DNA reads TGTGCCAGCACCCTCACGGGGAACACCGGGGAGCTGTTTTTT.

The V and J genes are TRBV18 and TRBJ2-7; 8 nucleotides agree with TRBD1. Germline values: CDR1 KGHSH, CDR2 LQKENI. Trimming cost V 0 bases and J 0 bases; bases outside gene matches: 13. The CDR3 totals 19 residues. The DNA of the CDR3 is TGTGCCAGCTCACCACCGATCTCTGAGGCAGGGGGCTACTCCTACGAGCAGTACTTC. Its translation is CASSPPISEAGGYSYEQYF.

This sequence joins TRBV6-5 and TRBJ1-4; 11 bases align to TRBD1. The germline V gene has CDR1 MNHEY and CDR2 SVGAGI. Losses at the gene ends were 5 bases for V and 7 bases for J; bases not matched to a gene: 6. This CDR3 comprises 15 residues. The CDR3 sequence is CASSRTGGFGEKLFF. In DNA, the CDR3 is TGTGCCAGCAGTCGGACAGGGGGCTTTGGTGAAAAACTGTTTTTT.

The chain recombines TRBV5-5 with TRBJ2-2; TRBD2 might be the D (6 bases). The CDR3 extends over 18 amino acids. The germline V and J ends were trimmed by 6 bases and 0 bases, with 21 bases remaining between them. In germline, CDR1 is SGHKS, CDR2 YYEKEE (reference sequence). The CDR3 nucleotides are TGTGCCAGCACCCTTGTAGGGCGGGGCGACGCGAACACCGGGGAGCTGTTTTTT. Protein sequence: CASTLVGRGDANTGELFF.

The chain has TRBV6-5 and TRBJ2-7; no clear D. Trimming shortened V by 6 bases and J by 4 bases, and 13 bases separated the two germline ends. CDR1 MNHEY and CDR2 SVGAGI come from the germline V gene. CDR3 length: 13 residues. For the CDR3, the DNA is TGTGCCAGCAGAACGTTTGGTCAGTACGAGCAGTACTTC. It codes for CASRTFGQYEQYF.

V gene TRBV2 combines with J gene TRBJ1-1; D is perhaps TRBD1 (5 bases). CDR1 and CDR2 (germline): SNHLY, FYNNEI. CDR3 length: 14 residues. Trimming pared 2 bases from V and 2 bases from J, leaving 9 bases between. CDR3 nucleotides: TGTGCCAGCAGTGAATGGGGCCAAAACACTGAAGCTTTCTTT. It translates to CASSEWGQNTEAFF.

The V and J genes are TRBV9 and TRBJ2-7, with 12 bases that match TRBD1. J gave up 7 bases and V 2 bases, and 13 bases lay outside the gene matches. Germline V CDR1 and CDR2: SGDLS, YYNGEE. The CDR3 sequence is 17 residues long. The CDR3 DNA is TGTGCCAGCAGCGTCTCATTTCCGGGACAGGGGGCTGAGGAGCAGTACTTC. Protein sequence: CASSVSFPGQGAEEQYF.

V and J are TRBV20-1 and TRBJ1-4, with TRBD1 as a possible D gene (6 bases). Germline values: CDR1 DFQATT, CDR2 SNEGSKA (reference sequence). The CDR3 covers 14 residues. V was shortened by 3 bases and J by 3 bases, with 11 bases between the two germline ends. The DNA of the CDR3 is TGCAGTGCTAGTATGGGGGCCGCTAATGAAAAACTGTTTTTT. Protein product: CSASMGAANEKLFF.

This chain joins TRBV2 and TRBJ1-1, with D possibly TRBD1 on 6 matching bases. The V gene's germline CDR1 is SNHLY and CDR2 FYNNEI. The length of the CDR3 is 14 residues. Trimming took off 5 bases at V and 9 bases at J, with 19 bases between the two ends. Written as DNA, the CDR3 is TGTGCCAGCAGTTACGACAGGCCTTCTAGGCAAGCTTTCTTT. This encodes CASSYDRPSRQAFF.

CDR3 loop: CASSYTHGPTEAFF. The DNA for the CDR3 is TGTGCCAGCAGTTACACGCACGGTCCAACTGAAGCTTTCTTT. The chain carries TRBV6-5 and TRBJ1-1; no clear D gene. In germline, CDR1 is MNHEY, CDR2 SVGAGI. Trimming took 2 bases from V and 5 from J, leaving 12 bases between them. The CDR3 covers 14 residues.

V usage is TRBV2 and J usage is TRBJ1-1; D call uncertain. The germline CDR1 and CDR2 sequences are SNHLY and FYNNEI. V was pared by 2 bases and J by 0 bases, with 13 bases between. The CDR3 consists of 16 residues. The CDR3 coding sequence is TGTGCCAGCAGTGAACCTATGTTAGTAATGAACACTGAAGCTTTCTTT. Amino acid sequence: CASSEPMLVMNTEAFF.

The chain joins TRBV18 to TRBJ2-2, with D hard to call. This CDR3 comprises 16 residues. Trimming cost V 2 bases and J 0 bases, with 10 bases left between them. Germline-derived CDR1 and CDR2 are KGHSH and LQKENI. This CDR3 is CASSPFGTTNTGELFF. In DNA form, the CDR3 reads TGTGCCAGCTCACCATTTGGCACAACGAACACCGGGGAGCTGTTTTTT.

V gene TRBV10-1 combines with J gene TRBJ1-1; D is unresolved. The CDR3 contains 15 residues. Trimming pared 3 bases from V and 3 bases from J, leaving 14 bases between. The germline V gene encodes CDR1 WNHNN and CDR2 SYGVQD (reference sequence). The CDR3 region is CASSESEQPYTEAFF. DNA for the CDR3: TGCGCCAGCAGTGAAAGTGAACAGCCCTACACTGAAGCTTTCTTT.

The chain joins TRBV21-1 to TRBJ2-7; the table's D call, TRBD2, has no DNA check behind it. TRBV21-1 is shown as a pseudogene. The CDR3 has 12 amino acids. This CDR3 is CASSWGRDEQYF. CDR3 sequence (DNA): TGTGCCAGCAGCTGGGGGAGGGACGAGCAGTACTTC.

The chain couples TRBV4-1 to TRBJ2-7; D possibly corresponds to TRBD2 (6 bases). The V end lost 2 bases, the J end lost 0 bases, and 14 bases lay between the germline ends. From germline, CDR1 is MGHRA and CDR2 YSYEKL. The CDR3 extends over 16 amino acids. CDR3 amino acids: CASSQRGGTLSYEQYF. The CDR3 nucleotides read TGCGCCAGCAGCCAACGCGGCGGGACCCTCTCCTACGAGCAGTACTTC.

J is TRBJ1-4 and V is TRBV7-6; TRBD1 matches 9 bases. The CDR3 sequence is 15 residues long. CDR1 is SGHVS and CDR2 is FNYEAQ in the germline V gene. V lost 5 bases to trimming and J lost 8 bases; unmatched junction nucleotides: 9. CDR3 protein: CASSRARTGEEKLFF. The CDR3, as DNA: TGTGCCAGCAGCCGGGCCCGGACAGGGGAGGAAAAACTGTTTTTT.

This sequence joins TRBV27 and TRBJ1-5; 8 nucleotides line up with TRBD1. CDR3 length equals 15 residues. Germline V gives CDR1 MNHEY, CDR2 SMNVEV (reference sequence). Unmatched junction bases numbered 9, after V lost 6 bases and J lost 5 bases. The CDR3 reads CASRATGTGYQPQHF. The CDR3 DNA reads TGTGCCAGCAGAGCCACCGGGACAGGTTATCAGCCCCAGCATTTT.

This chain uses TRBV7-9 with TRBJ1-4, with D perhaps TRBD1 (5 bases). Trimming took off 1 base at V and 8 bases at J, with 14 bases between the two ends. The CDR3 runs 15 residues. Germline CDR1 reads SEHNR; CDR2 reads FQNEAQ (reference sequence). The CDR3 DNA follows: TGTGCCAGCAGCTTAGTGGCGGGACTTAGGGAAAAACTGTTTTTT. This encodes CASSLVAGLREKLFF.